Listed below are T cell receptor beta chains from one sample, sequenced in a study of blood T cells in healthy people across ages. One entry per CDR3 protein, called by TCRdb with MiXCR from the 5' RACE reads. The top ten clones hold around 13% of a sample with some 880,000 distinct CDR3 sequences, around 34% of them seen once. Sequencing was performed on blood. These receptors were obtained from a man in his late teens or twenties in good health. Each CDR3 is given with its conserved first and last residue. Fields, in order: clone size, V gene, D gene, J gene, CDR3 protein, CDR3 DNA. D genes are given only for firm matches. Size tells how often a clone was seen (once, few, many) or the class of an expanded clone, and some rows leave it out.

>once|TRBV13|-|TRBJ2-7
CASSPGEGLGEQYF
TGTGCCAGCAGCCCAGGAGAGGGCTTGGGCGAGCAGTACTTC
>many|TRBV5-1|TRBD2|TRBJ2-5
CASSALTSGLQETQYF
TGCGCCAGCAGCGCCCTGACTAGCGGGTTGCAAGAGACCCAGTACTTC
>-|TRBV2|-|TRBJ2-2
CASIGDGRNTGELFF
TGTGCCAGCATCGGGGACGGACGCAACACCGGGGAGCTGTTTTTT
>-|TRBV20-1|-|TRBJ1-5
CSARPGFSHQPQHF
TGCAGTGCTAGACCAGGGTTTTCGCATCAGCCCCAGCATTTT
>-|TRBV7-2|-|TRBJ2-3
CAITRTSTDTQYF
TGTGCCATCACTCGGACTAGCACAGATACGCAGTATTTT
>-|TRBV6-6|TRBD1|TRBJ1-2
CASELTGGDYTF
TGTGCCAGCGAATTAACAGGGGGTGACTACACCTTC
>few|TRBV20-1|TRBD1|TRBJ1-2
CSARDGDRGYGYTF
TGCAGTGCTAGAGACGGAGACAGGGGGTATGGCTACACCTTC
>-|TRBV11-2|-|TRBJ2-1
CASSLDVQSSYNEQFF
TGTGCCAGCAGCTTAGATGTCCAGAGCTCCTACAATGAGCAGTTCTTC
>-|TRBV6-2/TRBV6-3|TRBD1|TRBJ2-5
CASSQRTGMGTQYF
TGTGCCAGCAGCCAGAGGACAGGCATGGGGACCCAGTACTTC
>-|TRBV20-1|TRBD2|TRBJ2-3
CSGVWGGSTDTQYF
TGCAGTGGAGTATGGGGCGGGAGTACAGATACGCAGTATTTT
>few|TRBV6-6|-|TRBJ2-5
CASSRRDTTRRETQYF
TGTGCCAGCAGCAGACGGGACACTACTCGGCGAGAGACCCAGTACTTC
>few|TRBV18|-|TRBJ2-5
CASSPTIQETQYF
TGTGCCAGCTCACCAACCATCCAAGAGACCCAGTACTTC
>-|TRBV6-2/TRBV6-3|TRBD2|TRBJ2-1
CASSTRKDSGVVNEQFF
TGTGCCAGCAGTACACGTAAAGATAGCGGGGTAGTAAATGAGCAGTTCTTC
>-|TRBV20-1|-|TRBJ2-1
CSAGSPWPYNEQFF
TGCAGTGCAGGGTCCCCATGGCCCTACAATGAGCAGTTCTTC
>many|TRBV20-1|-|TRBJ2-1
CSARQTYQTFNEQFF
TGCAGTGCTAGGCAGACCTACCAAACTTTCAATGAGCAGTTCTTC
>few|TRBV20-1|-|TRBJ2-1
CSAYTDEQFF
TGCAGTGCCTATACCGATGAGCAGTTCTTC
>-|TRBV5-1|-|TRBJ1-1
CASSSSSGAVPGEAFF
TGCGCCAGCAGCTCGAGCTCCGGGGCCGTCCCGGGCGAAGCTTTCTTT